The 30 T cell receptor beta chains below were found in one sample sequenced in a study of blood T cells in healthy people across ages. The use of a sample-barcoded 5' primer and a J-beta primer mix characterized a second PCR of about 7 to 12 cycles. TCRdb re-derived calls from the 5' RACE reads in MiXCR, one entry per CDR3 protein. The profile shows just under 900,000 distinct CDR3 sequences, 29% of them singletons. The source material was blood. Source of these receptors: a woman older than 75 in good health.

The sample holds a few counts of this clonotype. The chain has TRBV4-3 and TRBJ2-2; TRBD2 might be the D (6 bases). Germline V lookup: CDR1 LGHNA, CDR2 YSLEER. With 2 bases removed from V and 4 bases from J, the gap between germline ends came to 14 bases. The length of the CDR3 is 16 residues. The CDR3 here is CASSQQTGTGTGELFF. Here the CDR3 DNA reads TGCGCCAGCAGCCAACAGACCGGGACTGGCACCGGGGAGCTGTTTTTT.

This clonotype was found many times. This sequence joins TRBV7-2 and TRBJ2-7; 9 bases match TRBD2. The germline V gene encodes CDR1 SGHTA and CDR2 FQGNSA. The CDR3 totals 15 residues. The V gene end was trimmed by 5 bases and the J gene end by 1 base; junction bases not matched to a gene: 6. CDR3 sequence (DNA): TGTGCCAGCAGCCCTAGCGGGGCTCTTTCCTACGAGCAGTACTTC. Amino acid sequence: CASSPSGALSYEQYF.

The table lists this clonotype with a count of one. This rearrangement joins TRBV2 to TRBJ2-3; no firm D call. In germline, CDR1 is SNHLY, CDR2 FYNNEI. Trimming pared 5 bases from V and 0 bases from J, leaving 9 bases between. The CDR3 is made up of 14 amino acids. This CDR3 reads CASSTGVSTDTQYF. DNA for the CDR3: TGTGCCAGCAGTACTGGGGTTAGCACAGATACGCAGTATTTT.

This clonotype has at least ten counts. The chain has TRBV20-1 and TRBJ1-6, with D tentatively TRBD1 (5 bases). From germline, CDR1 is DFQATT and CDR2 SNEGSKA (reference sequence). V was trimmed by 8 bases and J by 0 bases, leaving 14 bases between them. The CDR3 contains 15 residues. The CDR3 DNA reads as TGCAGTTGTCCGGACACCAGCTCCTATAATTCACCCCTCCACTTT. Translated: CSCPDTSSYNSPLHF.

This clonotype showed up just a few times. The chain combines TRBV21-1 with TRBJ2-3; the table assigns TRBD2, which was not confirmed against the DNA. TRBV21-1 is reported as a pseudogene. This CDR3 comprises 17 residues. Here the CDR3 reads CASNPLRGTRPRDTQYF. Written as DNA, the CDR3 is TGTGCCAGCAACCCCCTGAGGGGGACTAGGCCGCGGGATACGCAGTATTTT.

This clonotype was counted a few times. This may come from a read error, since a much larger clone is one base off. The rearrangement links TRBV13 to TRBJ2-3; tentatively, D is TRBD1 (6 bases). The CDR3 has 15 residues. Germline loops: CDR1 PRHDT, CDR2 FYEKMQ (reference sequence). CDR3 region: CASSPTGHITDTRYF. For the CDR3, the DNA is TGTGCCAGCAGCCCTACGGGACACATCACAGATACGCGGTATTTT.

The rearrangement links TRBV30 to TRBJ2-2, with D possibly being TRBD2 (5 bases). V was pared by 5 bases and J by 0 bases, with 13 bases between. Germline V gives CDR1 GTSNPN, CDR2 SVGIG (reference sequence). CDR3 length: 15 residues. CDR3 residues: CAWGGGASNTGELFF. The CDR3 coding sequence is TGTGCCTGGGGAGGAGGCGCATCGAACACCGGGGAGCTGTTTTTT.

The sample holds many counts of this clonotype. The CDR3 DNA follows: TGTGCCAGCAACCTCGGGGGGGGGAGTACGCAGTATTTT. It specifies CASNLGGGSTQYF. The chain uses TRBV28 and TRBJ2-3; 8 bases are shared with TRBD2. With V trimmed by 7 bases and J by 8 bases, 8 bases remained unmatched. In germline, CDR1 is MDHEN, CDR2 SYDVKM. This CDR3 has 13 residues.

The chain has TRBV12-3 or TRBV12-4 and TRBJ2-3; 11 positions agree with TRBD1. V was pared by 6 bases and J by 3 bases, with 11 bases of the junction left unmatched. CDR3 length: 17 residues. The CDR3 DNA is TGTGCCAGCAGCCGCACCCCAGGGACAGGGGGTACAGATACGCAGTATTTT. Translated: CASSRTPGTGGTDTQYF.

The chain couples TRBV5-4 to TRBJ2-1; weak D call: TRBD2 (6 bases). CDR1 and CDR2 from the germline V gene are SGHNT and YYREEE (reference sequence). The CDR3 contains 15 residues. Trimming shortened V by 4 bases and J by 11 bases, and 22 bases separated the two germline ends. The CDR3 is CASSPPGDEGDKQFF. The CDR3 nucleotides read TGTGCCAGCAGCCCGCCGGGGGATGAAGGGGATAAGCAGTTCTTC.

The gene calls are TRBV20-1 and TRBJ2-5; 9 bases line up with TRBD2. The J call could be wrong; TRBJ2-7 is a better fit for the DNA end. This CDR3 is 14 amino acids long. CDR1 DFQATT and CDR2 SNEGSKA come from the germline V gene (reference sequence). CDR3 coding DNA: TGCAGTGCTAGTAGCGGGCTAGCGGGAAACGAGCAGTACTTC. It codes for CSASSGLAGNEQYF.

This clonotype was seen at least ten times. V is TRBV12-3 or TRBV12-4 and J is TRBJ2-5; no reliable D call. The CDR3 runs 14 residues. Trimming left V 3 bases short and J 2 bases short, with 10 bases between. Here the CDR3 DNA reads TGTGCCAGCAGTTTCCTGCGGTCTCAAGAGACCCAGTACTTC. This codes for CASSFLRSQETQYF.

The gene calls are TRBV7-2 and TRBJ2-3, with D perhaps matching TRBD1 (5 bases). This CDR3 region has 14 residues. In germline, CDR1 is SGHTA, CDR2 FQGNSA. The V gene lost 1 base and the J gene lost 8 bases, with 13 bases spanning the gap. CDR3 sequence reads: CASSLVVSRATQYF. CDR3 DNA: TGTGCCAGCAGCTTAGTTGTCTCCAGGGCTACGCAGTATTTT. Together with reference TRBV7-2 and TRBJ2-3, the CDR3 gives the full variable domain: GAGVSQSPSNKVTEKGKDVELRCDPISGHTALYWYRQSLGQGLEFLIYFQGNSAPDKSGLPSDRFSAERTGGSVSTLTIQRTQQEDSAVYLCASSLVVSRATQYFGPGTRLTVL.

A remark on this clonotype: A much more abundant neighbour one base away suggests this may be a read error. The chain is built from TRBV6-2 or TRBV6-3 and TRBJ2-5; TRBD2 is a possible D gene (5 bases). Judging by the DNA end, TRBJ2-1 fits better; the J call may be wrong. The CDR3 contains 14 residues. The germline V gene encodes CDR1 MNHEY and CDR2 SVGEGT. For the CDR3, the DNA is TGTGCCAGCAGTTACTCGCCGGGTGGGGAGACCCAGTTCTTC. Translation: CASSYSPGGETQFF.

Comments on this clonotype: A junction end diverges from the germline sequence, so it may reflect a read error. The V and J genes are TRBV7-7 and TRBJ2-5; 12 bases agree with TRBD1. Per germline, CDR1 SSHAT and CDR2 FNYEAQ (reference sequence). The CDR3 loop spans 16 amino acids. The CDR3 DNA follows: TGTGCTAGCAGCTTAGCCGAGGGACAGGGGGCTGGTGAGCAGTACTTC. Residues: CASSLAEGQGAGEQYF.

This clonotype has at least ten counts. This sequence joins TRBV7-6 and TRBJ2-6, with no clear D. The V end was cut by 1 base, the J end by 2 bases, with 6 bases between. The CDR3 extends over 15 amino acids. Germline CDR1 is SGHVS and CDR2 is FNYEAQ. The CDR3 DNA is TGTGCCAGCAGCTTAGGGGCGACTGGGGCCAACGTCCTGACTTTC. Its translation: CASSLGATGANVLTF.

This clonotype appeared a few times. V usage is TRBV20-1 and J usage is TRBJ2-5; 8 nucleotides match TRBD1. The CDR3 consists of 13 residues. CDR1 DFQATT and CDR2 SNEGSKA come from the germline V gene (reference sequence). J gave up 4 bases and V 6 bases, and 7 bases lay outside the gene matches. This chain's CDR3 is CSAFQGARETQYF. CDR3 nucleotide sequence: TGCAGTGCATTTCAGGGGGCACGAGAGACCCAGTACTTC.

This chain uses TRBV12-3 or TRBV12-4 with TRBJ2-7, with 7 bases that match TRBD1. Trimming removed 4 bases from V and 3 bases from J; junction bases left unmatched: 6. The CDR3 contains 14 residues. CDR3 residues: CASSSRDRLYEQYF. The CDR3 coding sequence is TGTGCCAGCAGTTCTCGGGACAGACTCTACGAGCAGTACTTC.

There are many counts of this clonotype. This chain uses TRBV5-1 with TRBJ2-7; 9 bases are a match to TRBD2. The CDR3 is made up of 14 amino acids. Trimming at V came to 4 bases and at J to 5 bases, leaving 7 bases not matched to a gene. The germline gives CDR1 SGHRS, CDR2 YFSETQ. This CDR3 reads CASSRRGGSDEQYF. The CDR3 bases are TGCGCCAGCAGCCGGCGGGGGGGATCCGACGAGCAGTACTTC.

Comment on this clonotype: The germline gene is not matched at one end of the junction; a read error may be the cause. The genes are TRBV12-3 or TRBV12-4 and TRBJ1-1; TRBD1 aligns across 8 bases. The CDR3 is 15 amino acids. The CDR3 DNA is TGTGCCGGCAGTCCCCGGACAGGGATGAACACTGAAGCTTTCTTT. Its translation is CAGSPRTGMNTEAFF.

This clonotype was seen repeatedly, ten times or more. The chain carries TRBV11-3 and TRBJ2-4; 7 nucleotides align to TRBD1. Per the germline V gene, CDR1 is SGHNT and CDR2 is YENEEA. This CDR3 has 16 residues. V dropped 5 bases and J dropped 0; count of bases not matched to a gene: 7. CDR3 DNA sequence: TGTGCCAGCAGCGCCACGGGACAGCTAGCCAAAAACATTCAGTACTTC. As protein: CASSATGQLAKNIQYF.

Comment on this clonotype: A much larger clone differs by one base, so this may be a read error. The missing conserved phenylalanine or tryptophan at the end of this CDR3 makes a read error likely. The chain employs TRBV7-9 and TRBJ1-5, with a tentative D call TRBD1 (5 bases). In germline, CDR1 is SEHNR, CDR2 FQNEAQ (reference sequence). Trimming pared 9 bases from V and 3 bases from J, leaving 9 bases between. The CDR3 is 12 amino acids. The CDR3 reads CASTTDNQPQHV. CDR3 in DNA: TGTGCCAGTACGACAGACAATCAGCCCCAGCATGTT.

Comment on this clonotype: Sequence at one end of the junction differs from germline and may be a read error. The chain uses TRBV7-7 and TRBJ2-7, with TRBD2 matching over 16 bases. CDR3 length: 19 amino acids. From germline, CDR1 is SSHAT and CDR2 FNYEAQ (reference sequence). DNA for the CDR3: TGTGCTAGCAACCTCCACGGGACTAGCGGGAGGGGCAGCGACAATGAGCAGTACTTC. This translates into CASNLHGTSGRGSDNEQYF. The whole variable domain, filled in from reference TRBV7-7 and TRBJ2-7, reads GAGVSQSPRYKVTKRGQDVTLRCDPISSHATLYWYQQALGQGPEFLTYFNYEAQPDKSGLPSDRFSAERPEGSISTLTIQRTEQRDSAMYRCASNLHGTSGRGSDNEQYFGPGTRLTVT.

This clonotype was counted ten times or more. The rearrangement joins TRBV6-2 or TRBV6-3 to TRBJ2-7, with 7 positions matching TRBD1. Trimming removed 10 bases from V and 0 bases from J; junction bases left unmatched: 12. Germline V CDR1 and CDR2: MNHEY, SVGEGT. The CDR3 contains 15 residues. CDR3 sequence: CATSITGQSSYEQYF. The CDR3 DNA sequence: TGTGCCACTTCGATTACGGGACAGAGCTCCTACGAGCAGTACTTC.

CDR3 region: CASKRVTGEPQHF. CDR3 DNA: TGTGCCAGCAAGCGGGTCACCGGGGAGCCCCAGCATTTT. The V call is TRBV12-3 or TRBV12-4, the J call TRBJ1-5; D uncertain. Trimming pared 7 bases from V and 8 bases from J, leaving 15 bases between. This CDR3 contains 13 residues.

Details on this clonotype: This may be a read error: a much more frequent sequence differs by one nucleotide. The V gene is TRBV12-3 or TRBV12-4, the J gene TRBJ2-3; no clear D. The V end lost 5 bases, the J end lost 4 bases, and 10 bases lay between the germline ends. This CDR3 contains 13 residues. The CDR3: CASSVERADTQYF. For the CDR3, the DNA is TGTGCCAGCAGTGTCGAGCGAGCAGATACGCAGTATTTT.

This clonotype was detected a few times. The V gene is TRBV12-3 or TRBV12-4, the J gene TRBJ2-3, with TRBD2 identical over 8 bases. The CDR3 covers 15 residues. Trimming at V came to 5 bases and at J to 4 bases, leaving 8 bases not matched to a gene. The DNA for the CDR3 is TGTGCCAGCAGTCCGGGACTAGGATGGGCAGATACGCAGTATTTT. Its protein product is CASSPGLGWADTQYF.

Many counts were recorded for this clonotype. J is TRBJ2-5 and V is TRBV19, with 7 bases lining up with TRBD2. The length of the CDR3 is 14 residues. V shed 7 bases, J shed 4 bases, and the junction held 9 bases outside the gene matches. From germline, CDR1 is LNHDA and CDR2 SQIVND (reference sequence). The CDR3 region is CASTDQAGRETQYF. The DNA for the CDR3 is TGTGCCAGTACGGACCAAGCGGGGCGAGAGACCCAGTACTTC. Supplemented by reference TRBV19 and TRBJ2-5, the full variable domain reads DGGITQSPKYLFRKEGQNVTLSCEQNLNHDAMYWYRQDPGQGLRLIYYSQIVNDFQKGDIAEGYSVSREKKESFPLTVTSAQKNPTAFYLCASTDQAGRETQYFGPGTRLLVL.

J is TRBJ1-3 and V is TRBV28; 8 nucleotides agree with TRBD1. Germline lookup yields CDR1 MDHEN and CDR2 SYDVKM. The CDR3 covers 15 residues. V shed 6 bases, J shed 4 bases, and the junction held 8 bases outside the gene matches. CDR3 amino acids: CASRMTGAQGNTIYF. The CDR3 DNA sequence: TGTGCCAGCAGAATGACAGGGGCTCAGGGAAACACCATATATTTT.

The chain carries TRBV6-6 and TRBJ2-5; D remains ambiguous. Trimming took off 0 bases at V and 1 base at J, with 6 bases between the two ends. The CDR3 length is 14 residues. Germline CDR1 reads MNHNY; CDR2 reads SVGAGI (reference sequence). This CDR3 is CASSYSSAQETQYF. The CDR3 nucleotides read TGTGCCAGCAGTTACTCGTCAGCCCAAGAGACCCAGTACTTC.